The sample holds many counts of the clone carrying this T cell receptor (beta chain). Its specificity is not known. TCR beta CDR3 regions were amplified from RNA transcripts. First-round RT-PCR of the TCR CDR3 relied on the HTBI primer set. MiXCR, run by TCRdb on the multiplex PCR reads, gives a single entry per CDR3 protein. The sample has around 450,000 distinct CDR3 sequences; 15% to 19% are singletons. Trimming shortened V by 4 bases and J by 7 bases, and 10 bases separated the two germline ends. The CDR3 extends over 13 amino acids. Germline loops: CDR1 SGHTA, CDR2 FQGNSA. This specimen belongs to a study of T cells in Graves' hyperthyroidism and ophthalmopathy. Study-level results: Before onset, ophthalmopathy was predicted by the model a median roughly 6.4 months earlier.

Hyperthyroidism was newly diagnosed in patients aged 18 to 65 (duration under 2 months). The study left out patients who had uncontrolled infection, other autoimmune disease, pregnancy or lactation. The diagnostic basis comprised clinical symptoms, serum thyroxine and TRAb, thyroid ultrasound and orbital computed tomography. Sequencing was done on a sample of blood. The TCR sequence derives from a young woman with Graves' hyperthyroidism. The V call is TRBV7-2, the J call TRBJ1-4; a weak D match, TRBD1 (6 bases). The CDR3 bases are TGTGCCAGCAGCTGGGGAGGGGGTGAAAAACTGTTTTTT. This codes for CASSWGGGEKLFF.